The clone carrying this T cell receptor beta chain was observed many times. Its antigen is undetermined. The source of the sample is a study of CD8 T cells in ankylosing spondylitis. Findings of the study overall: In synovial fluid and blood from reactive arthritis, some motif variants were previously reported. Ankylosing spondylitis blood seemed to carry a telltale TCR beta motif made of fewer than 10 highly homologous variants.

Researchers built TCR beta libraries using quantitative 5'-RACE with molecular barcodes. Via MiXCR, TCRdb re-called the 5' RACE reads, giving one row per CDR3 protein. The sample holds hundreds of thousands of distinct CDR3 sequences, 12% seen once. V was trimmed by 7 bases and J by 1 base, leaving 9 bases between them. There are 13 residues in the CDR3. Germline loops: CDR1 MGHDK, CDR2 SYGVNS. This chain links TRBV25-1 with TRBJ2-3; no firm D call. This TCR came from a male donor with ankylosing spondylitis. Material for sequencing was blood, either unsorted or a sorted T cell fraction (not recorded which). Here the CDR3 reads CASIKTGTDTQYF. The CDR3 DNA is TGTGCCAGCATAAAAACGGGCACAGATACGCAGTATTTT.